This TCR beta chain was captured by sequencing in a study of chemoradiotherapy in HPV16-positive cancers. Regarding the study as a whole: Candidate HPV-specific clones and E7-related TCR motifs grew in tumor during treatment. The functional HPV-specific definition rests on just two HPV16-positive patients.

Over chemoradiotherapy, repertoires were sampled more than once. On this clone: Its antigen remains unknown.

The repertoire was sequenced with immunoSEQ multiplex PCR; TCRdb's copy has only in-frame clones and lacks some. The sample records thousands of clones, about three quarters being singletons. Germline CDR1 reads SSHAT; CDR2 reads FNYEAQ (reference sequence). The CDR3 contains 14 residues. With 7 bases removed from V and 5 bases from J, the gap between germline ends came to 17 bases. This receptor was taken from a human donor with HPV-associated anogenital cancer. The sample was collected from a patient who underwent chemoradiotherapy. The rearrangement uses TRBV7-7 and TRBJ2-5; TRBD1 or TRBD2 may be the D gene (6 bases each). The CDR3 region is CASTRGGGGETQYF. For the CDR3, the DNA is TGTGCCAGCACCAGGGGAGGAGGTGGGGAGACCCAGTACTTC. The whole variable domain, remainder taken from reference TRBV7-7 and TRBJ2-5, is GAGVSQSPRYKVTKRGQDVTLRCDPISSHATLYWYQQALGQGPEFLTYFNYEAQPDKSGLPSDRFSAERPEGSISTLTIQRTEQRDSAMYRCASTRGGGGETQYFGPGTRLLVL.